This T cell receptor (beta chain) was identified in a study of T cell responses to AZD1222 COVID-19 vaccine. Clones were read by immunoSEQ multiplex PCR, and TCRdb kept only the in-frame ones, dropping some. The sample yields nearly 200,000 clones, 93% seen once. Trimming took 7 bases from V and 5 from J, leaving 5 bases between them. The CDR3 has 11 amino acids. Per germline, CDR1 MNHEY and CDR2 SVGAGI. The chain joins TRBV6-5 to TRBJ2-2; no clear D. The TCR originated in an adult who received the AZD1222 COVID-19 vaccine. The source was peripheral blood, collected 28 days after the second AZD1222 dose. The DNA of the CDR3 is TGTGCCAGCAAAGGTACCGGGGAGCTGTTTTTT. Residues: CASKGTGELFF.